This T cell receptor (beta chain) was identified during a study of blood T cell repertoires in COVID-19. Study-level information: The samples span acute and convalescent COVID-19 from the United States, Italy and Spain. PBMCs, B-cell-depleted T cells, or T cells were the source of the cDNA or gDNA that made up the material.

This CDR3 spans 18 amino acids. The germline V gene has CDR1 SGHTA and CDR2 FQGNSA. Trimming pared 4 bases from V and 1 base from J, leaving 22 bases between. In Cohort 3, a recovered donor had either two negative PCRs, clearance, or symptom resolution. The table came from immunoSEQ multiplex PCR; TCRdb's copy has only in-frame clones and leaves some out. The sample contains just over 300,000 clones, around 90% of which appear only once. The rearrangement uses TRBV7-2 and TRBJ1-2; D is ambiguous. The source is a woman between 18 and 29 years old who had recovered from COVID-19. The specimen sequenced was PBMCs or T cells enriched from blood (not recorded which). CDR3 DNA: TGTGCCAGCAGCTACCAGCGAGGAGGGTTATCTTATAACTATGGCTACACCTTC. It encodes CASSYQRGGLSYNYGYTF.